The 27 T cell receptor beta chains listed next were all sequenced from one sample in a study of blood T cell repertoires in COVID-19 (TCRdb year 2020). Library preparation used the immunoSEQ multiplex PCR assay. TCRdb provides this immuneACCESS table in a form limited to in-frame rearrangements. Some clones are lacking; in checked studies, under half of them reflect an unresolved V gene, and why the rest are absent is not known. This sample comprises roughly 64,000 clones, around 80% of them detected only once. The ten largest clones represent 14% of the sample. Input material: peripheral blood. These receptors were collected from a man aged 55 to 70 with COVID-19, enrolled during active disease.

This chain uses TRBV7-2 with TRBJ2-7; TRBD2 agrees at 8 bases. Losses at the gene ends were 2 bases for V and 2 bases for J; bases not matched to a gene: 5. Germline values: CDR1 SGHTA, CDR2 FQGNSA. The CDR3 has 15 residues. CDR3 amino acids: CASSLQRGSPYEQYF. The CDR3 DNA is TGTGCCAGCAGCTTACAGCGGGGGTCGCCCTACGAGCAGTACTTC.

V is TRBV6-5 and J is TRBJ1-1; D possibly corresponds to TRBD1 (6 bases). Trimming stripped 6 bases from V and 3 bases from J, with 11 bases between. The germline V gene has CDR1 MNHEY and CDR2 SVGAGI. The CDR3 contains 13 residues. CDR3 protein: CASRRQADTEAFF. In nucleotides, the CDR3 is TGTGCCAGCAGGAGACAGGCTGACACTGAAGCTTTCTTT.

The CDR3 sequence is CASIRGQGETQYF. The CDR3 DNA is TGTGCCAGCATTAGAGGGCAAGGAGAGACCCAGTACTTC. V usage is TRBV2 and J usage is TRBJ2-5; perhaps TRBD2 as D (5 bases). V lost 7 bases, J lost 4 bases, and 13 bases lay in between. This CDR3 comprises 13 residues. Germline loops: CDR1 SNHLY, CDR2 FYNNEI. The entire variable domain, with the rest obtained from reference TRBV2 and TRBJ2-5, is as follows: EPEVTQTPSHQVTQMGQEVILRCVPISNHLYFYWYRQILGQKVEFLVSFYNNEISEKSEIFDDQFSVERPDGSNFTLKIRSTKLEDSAMYFCASIRGQGETQYFGPGTRLLVL.

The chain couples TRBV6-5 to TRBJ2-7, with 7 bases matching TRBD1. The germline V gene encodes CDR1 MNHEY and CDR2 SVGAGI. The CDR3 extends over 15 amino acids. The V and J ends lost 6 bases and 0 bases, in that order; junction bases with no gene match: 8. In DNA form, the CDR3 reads TGTGCCAGCAGCCACACAACAGGGGTCTCCTACGAGCAGTACTTC. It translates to CASSHTTGVSYEQYF.

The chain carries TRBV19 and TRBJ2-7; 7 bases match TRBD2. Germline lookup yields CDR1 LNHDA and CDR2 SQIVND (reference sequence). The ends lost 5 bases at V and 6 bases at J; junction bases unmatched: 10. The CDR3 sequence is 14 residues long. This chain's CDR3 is CASSSLEGGREQYF. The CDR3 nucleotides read TGTGCCAGTAGTTCCTTAGAGGGAGGGCGCGAGCAGTACTTC.

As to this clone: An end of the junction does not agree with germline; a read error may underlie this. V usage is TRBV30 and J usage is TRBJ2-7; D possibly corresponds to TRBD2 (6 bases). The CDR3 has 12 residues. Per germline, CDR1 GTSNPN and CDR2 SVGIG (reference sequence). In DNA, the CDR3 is TGTGCTTGGAGGGCGCAGGGCGGCGAGCAGTACTTC. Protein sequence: CAWRAQGGEQYF.

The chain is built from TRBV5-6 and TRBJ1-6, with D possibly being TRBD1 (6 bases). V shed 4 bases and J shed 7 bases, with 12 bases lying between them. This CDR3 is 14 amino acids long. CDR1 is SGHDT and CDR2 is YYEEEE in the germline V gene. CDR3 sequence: CASSRRGWNSPLHF. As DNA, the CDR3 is TGTGCCAGCAGCCGTAGGGGGTGGAATTCACCCCTCCACTTT.

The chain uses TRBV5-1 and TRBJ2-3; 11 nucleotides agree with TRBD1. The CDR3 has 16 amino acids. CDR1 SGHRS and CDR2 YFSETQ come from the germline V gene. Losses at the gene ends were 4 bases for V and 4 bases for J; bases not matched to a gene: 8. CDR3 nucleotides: TGCGCCAGCAGCAGTTCACCGGGACAGGGGGCAGATACGCAGTATTTT. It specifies CASSSSPGQGADTQYF. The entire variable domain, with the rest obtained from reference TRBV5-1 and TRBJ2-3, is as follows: KAGVTQTPRYLIKTRGQQVTLSCSPISGHRSVSWYQQTPGQGLQFLFEYFSETQRNKGNFPGRFSGRQFSNSRSEMNVSTLELGDSALYLCASSSSPGQGADTQYFGPGTRLTVL.

CDR3 residues: CASSLGGRRETQYF. CDR3 DNA sequence: TGTGCCAGCAGTTTGGGAGGCAGAAGGGAGACCCAGTACTTC. The V and J genes are TRBV27 and TRBJ2-5, with a possible D match to TRBD2 (6 bases). Trimming shortened V by 3 bases and J by 5 bases, and 13 bases separated the two germline ends. The V gene's germline CDR1 is MNHEY and CDR2 SMNVEV (reference sequence). The CDR3 spans 14 residues.

The CDR3 DNA sequence: TGCGCCAGCAGTGACACAGGGTCGGCAGATACGCAGTATTTT. It encodes CASSDTGSADTQYF. The V call is TRBV10-1, the J call TRBJ2-3, with TRBD1 as a possible D gene (6 bases). Trimming removed 3 bases at V and 4 bases at J, with 11 bases between. CDR3 length: 14 residues. In germline, CDR1 is WNHNN, CDR2 SYGVQD (reference sequence).

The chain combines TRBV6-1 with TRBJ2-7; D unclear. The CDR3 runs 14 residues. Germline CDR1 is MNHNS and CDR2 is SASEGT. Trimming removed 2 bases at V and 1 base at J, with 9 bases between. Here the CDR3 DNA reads TGTGCCAGCAGTGAATCCCTTACTTCCTACGAGCAGTACTTC. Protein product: CASSESLTSYEQYF.

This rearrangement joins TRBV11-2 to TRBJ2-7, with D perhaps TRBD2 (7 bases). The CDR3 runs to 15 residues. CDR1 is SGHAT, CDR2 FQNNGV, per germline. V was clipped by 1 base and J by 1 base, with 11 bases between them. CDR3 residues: CASSLGGGTSYEQYF. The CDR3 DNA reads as TGTGCCAGCAGCTTAGGGGGGGGCACATCCTACGAGCAGTACTTC.

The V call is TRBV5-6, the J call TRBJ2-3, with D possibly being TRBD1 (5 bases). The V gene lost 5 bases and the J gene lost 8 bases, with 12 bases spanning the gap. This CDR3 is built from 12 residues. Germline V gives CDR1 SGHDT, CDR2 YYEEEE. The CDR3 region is CASRPGRGTQYF. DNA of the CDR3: TGTGCCAGCAGACCCGGTAGGGGTACGCAGTATTTT.

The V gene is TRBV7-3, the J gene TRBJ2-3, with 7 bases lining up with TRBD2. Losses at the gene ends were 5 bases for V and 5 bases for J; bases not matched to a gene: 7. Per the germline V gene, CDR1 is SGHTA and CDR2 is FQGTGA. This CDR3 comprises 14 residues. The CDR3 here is CASSSGTWEDTQYF. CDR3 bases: TGTGCCAGCAGCAGCGGGACCTGGGAAGATACGCAGTATTTT.

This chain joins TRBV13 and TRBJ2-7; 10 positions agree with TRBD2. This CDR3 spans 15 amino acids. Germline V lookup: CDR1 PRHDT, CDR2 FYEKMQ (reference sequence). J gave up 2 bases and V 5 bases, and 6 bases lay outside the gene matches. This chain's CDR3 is CASSKWTSGTYEQYF. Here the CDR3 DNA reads TGTGCCAGCAGCAAGTGGACTAGCGGCACCTACGAGCAGTACTTC.

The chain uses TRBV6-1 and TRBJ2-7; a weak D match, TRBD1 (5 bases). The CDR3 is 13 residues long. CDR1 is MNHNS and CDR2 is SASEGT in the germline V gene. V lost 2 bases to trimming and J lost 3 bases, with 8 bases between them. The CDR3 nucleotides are TGTGCCAGCAGTGAACAGGGATTCTACGAGCAGTACTTC. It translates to CASSEQGFYEQYF.

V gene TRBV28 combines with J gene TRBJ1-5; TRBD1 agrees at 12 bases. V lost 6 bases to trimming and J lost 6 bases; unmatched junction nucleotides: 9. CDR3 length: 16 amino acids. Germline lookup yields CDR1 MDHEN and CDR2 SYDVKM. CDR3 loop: CASRPGTGGISQPQHF. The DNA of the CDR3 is TGTGCCAGCAGGCCCGGGACAGGGGGCATCAGTCAGCCCCAGCATTTT.

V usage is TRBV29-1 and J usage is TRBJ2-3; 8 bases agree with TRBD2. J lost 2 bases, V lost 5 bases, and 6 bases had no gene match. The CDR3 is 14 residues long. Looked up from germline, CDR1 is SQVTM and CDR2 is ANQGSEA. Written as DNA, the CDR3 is TGCAGCGTTTCGGGAGGGCAAGTCACAGATACGCAGTATTTT. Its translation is CSVSGGQVTDTQYF.

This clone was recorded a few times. CDR3 residues: CASSLGARSLSETQYF. The CDR3 coding sequence is TGCGCCAGCAGCTTGGGCGCGAGGAGTTTGTCGGAGACCCAGTACTTC. The gene calls are TRBV5-1 and TRBJ2-5; D not resolved. The CDR3 is 16 amino acids. The V gene's germline CDR1 is SGHRS and CDR2 YFSETQ. Trimming stripped 0 bases from V and 5 bases from J, with 17 bases between. The whole variable domain, filled in from reference TRBV5-1 and TRBJ2-5, reads KAGVTQTPRYLIKTRGQQVTLSCSPISGHRSVSWYQQTPGQGLQFLFEYFSETQRNKGNFPGRFSGRQFSNSRSEMNVSTLELGDSALYLCASSLGARSLSETQYFGPGTRLLVL.

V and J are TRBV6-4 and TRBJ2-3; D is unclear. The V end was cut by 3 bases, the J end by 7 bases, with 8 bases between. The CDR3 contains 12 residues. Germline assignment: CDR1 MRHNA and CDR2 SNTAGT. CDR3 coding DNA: TGTGCCAGCAGTGATCCCTTATATACGCAGTATTTT. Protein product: CASSDPLYTQYF.

DNA for the CDR3: TGTGCCACTAGGTCGAGCGGCTACGAGCAGTACTTC. Translation gives CATRSSGYEQYF. V usage is TRBV5-4 and J usage is TRBJ2-7, with D possibly matching TRBD2 (5 bases). This CDR3 spans 12 amino acids. V lost 9 bases, J lost 3 bases, and 13 bases lay in between. CDR1 is SGHNT, CDR2 YYREEE, per germline (reference sequence).

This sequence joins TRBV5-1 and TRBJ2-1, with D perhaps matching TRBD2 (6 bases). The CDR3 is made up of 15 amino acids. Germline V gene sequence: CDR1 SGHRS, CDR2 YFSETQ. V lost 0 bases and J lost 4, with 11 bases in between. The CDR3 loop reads CASSLDSGGYNEQFF. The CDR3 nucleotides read TGCGCCAGCAGCTTGGATAGCGGAGGATACAATGAGCAGTTCTTC.

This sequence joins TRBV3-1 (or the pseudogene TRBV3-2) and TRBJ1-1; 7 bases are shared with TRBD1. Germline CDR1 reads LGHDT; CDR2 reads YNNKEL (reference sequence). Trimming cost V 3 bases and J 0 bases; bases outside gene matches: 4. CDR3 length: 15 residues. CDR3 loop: CASSHSGQMNTEAFF. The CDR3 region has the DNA TGTGCCAGCAGCCACTCGGGACAGATGAACACTGAAGCTTTCTTT.

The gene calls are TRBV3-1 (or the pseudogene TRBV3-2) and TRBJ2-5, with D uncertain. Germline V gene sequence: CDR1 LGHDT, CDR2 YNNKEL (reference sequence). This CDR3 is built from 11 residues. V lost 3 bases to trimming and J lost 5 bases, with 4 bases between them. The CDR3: CASSHRETQYF. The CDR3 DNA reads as TGTGCCAGCAGCCACCGTGAGACCCAGTACTTC.

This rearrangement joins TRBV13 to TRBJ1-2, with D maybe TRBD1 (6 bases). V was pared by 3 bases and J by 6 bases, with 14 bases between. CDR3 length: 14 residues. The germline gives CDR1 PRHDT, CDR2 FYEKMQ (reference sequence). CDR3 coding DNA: TGTGCCAGCAGCTTTTGGGACAAGGTGGATGGCTACACCTTC. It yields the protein CASSFWDKVDGYTF.

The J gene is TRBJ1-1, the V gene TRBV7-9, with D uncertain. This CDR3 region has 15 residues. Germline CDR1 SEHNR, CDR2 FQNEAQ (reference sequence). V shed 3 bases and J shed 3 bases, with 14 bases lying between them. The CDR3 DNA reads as TGTGCCAGCAGCTTCTTCCGGGCGGAGGACACTGAAGCTTTCTTT. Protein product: CASSFFRAEDTEAFF.

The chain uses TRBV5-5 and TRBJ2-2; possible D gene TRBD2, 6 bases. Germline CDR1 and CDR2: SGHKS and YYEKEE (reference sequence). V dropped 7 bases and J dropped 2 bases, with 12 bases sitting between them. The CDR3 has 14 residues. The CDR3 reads CASARDSNTGELFF. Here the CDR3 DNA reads TGTGCCAGCGCCCGGGACTCCAACACCGGGGAGCTGTTTTTT.